Described below is a single T cell receptor (beta chain) sequence and its context. The germline V gene encodes CDR1 SNHLY and CDR2 FYNNEI. The CDR3 length is 18 residues. V dropped 6 bases and J dropped 3; count of bases not matched to a gene: 16. This sample was taken from a study of shared clonotypes between healthy human individuals. On sorted subsets, replicate PCRs used 150 to 250 ng DNA, or about 30,000 T cell genomes. The data were produced by immunoSEQ multiplex PCR, yet TCRdb's version contains in-frame clones alone and is incomplete. This table holds about 2.3 million clones, roughly 90% found once.

The TCR comes from a man between 18 and 29 years old in good health. Some clones in this sample may be carry-over from other donors' samples. This rearrangement joins TRBV2 to TRBJ1-4, with 7 bases aligning to TRBD1. The sample was naive CD4+ T cells from PBMCs. Stated subset: CD45RA+ positively selected. Here the CDR3 reads CASRSPRNRQGPNEKLFF. CDR3 bases: TGTGCCAGCAGGTCACCCCGAAATCGACAGGGTCCTAATGAAAAACTGTTTTTT.